This TCR beta chain is from a study of blood T cell repertoires in COVID-19. This clone appeared a few times. The V gene's germline CDR1 is MDHEN and CDR2 SYDVKM. Trimming took 6 bases from V and 6 from J, leaving 19 bases between them. This CDR3 spans 15 amino acids. Here immunoSEQ multiplex PCR was the method, and the copy in TCRdb shows in-frame clones only, minus some. Of roughly 280,000 clones in the sample, about 85% were seen once. Sequencing used peripheral blood. The chain couples TRBV28 to TRBJ2-3, with D possibly TRBD1 on 6 matching bases. This clonotype was obtained from a woman between 50 and 59 years old who had recovered from COVID-19. The CDR3: CASSSDSRWMDTQYF. DNA of the CDR3: TGTGCCAGCAGCTCGGACAGCCGTTGGATGGATACGCAGTATTTT.